The 9 T cell receptor beta chains reported below all come from one sample, sequenced in a study of blood T cell repertoires in COVID-19. Sequenced by immunoSEQ multiplex PCR; TCRdb stores in-frame clones only, minus some. The table has around 100,000 clones, 70% to 90% seen once. Sequencing used peripheral blood. The receptors here all came from a man aged 45 to 65 with active or convalescent COVID-19.

V gene TRBV23-1 combines with J gene TRBJ2-1, with D hard to call. TRBV23-1 is marked as an open reading frame, function uncertain. CDR3 length: 15 residues. V was clipped by 0 bases and J by 7 bases, with 13 bases between them. CDR3 DNA sequence: TGCGCCAGCAGTCAATCTCCCCCCCAGAATAATGAGCAGTTCTTC. Its protein product is CASSQSPPQNNEQFF.

A note on this clone: The identical CDR3 is also encoded by other nucleotide sequences in the sample. The rearrangement uses TRBV11-2 and TRBJ2-4; D not certain. CDR1 is SGHAT, CDR2 FQNNGV, per germline. The CDR3 extends over 14 amino acids. The V and J ends lost 4 bases and 0 bases respectively, with 7 bases between them. CDR3 region: CASSSRLAKNIQYF. DNA for the CDR3: TGTGCCAGCAGCTCCAGGCTAGCCAAAAACATTCAGTACTTC.

V gene TRBV15 combines with J gene TRBJ2-4, with 7 bases matching TRBD1. The CDR3 is 13 residues long. V gave up 0 bases and J gave up 15 bases; unmatched junction bases: 8. Germline CDR1 LNHNV, CDR2 YYDKDF (reference sequence). CDR3 region: CATSRDQGDARYF. The DNA of the CDR3 is TGTGCCACCAGCAGAGATCAGGGGGATGCTCGGTACTTC.

The rearrangement joins TRBV5-5 to TRBJ1-2; D may be TRBD1 (5 bases). This CDR3 is built from 15 residues. V shed 1 base and J shed 0 bases, with 10 bases lying between them. From germline, CDR1 is SGHKS and CDR2 YYEKEE (reference sequence). Written as DNA, the CDR3 is TGTGCCAGCAGCTTGTTCCAGGGAACTAACTATGGCTACACCTTC. Translated: CASSLFQGTNYGYTF.

V usage is TRBV10-2 and J usage is TRBJ2-2; possibly TRBD2 for D (6 bases). The CDR3 has 14 residues. Trimming removed 6 bases at V and 1 base at J, with 9 bases between. The germline CDR1 and CDR2 sequences are WSHSY and SAAADI. Here the CDR3 DNA reads TGCGCCAGCAGGGCGGGACTGAACACCGGGGAGCTGTTTTTT. Amino acid sequence: CASRAGLNTGELFF.

CDR3 coding DNA: TGTGCCAGCAGCGAAGGACAGGTGGGCTATAATTCACCCCTCCACTTT. Translated, it gives CASSEGQVGYNSPLHF. The genes are TRBV7-2 and TRBJ1-6; 7 bases align to TRBD1. CDR1 and CDR2 from the germline V gene are SGHTA and FQGNSA. The CDR3 extends over 16 amino acids. V trimming: 5 bases; J trimming: 3 bases; junction bases outside the gene matches: 7.

This chain links TRBV27 with TRBJ1-6; D is undetermined. The CDR3 is made up of 19 amino acids. V was clipped by 7 bases and J by 5 bases, with 27 bases between them. Looked up from germline, CDR1 is MNHEY and CDR2 is SMNVEV (reference sequence). The CDR3, as DNA: TGTGCCAGCAAGTCCGCCCGGGGATTTAATTCGGGTAATAATTCACCCCTCCACTTT. Translation: CASKSARGFNSGNNSPLHF.

The chain recombines TRBV27 with TRBJ1-5, with D unresolved. The CDR3 totals 14 residues. Trimming removed 2 bases at V and 5 bases at J, with 10 bases between. The germline V gene encodes CDR1 MNHEY and CDR2 SMNVEV (reference sequence). The CDR3 sequence: CASSLREGDQPQHF. The DNA for the CDR3 is TGTGCCAGCAGTTTAAGGGAGGGCGATCAGCCCCAGCATTTT.

The chain links TRBV5-5 to TRBJ1-4; 10 positions agree with TRBD1. The germline V gene encodes CDR1 SGHKS and CDR2 YYEKEE (reference sequence). The length of the CDR3 is 16 residues. Losses at the gene ends were 2 bases for V and 8 bases for J; bases not matched to a gene: 9. Written as DNA, the CDR3 is TGTGCCAGCAGCTTATCGGGACAGGGGATAGTAGAAAAACTGTTTTTT. This gives the protein CASSLSGQGIVEKLFF. Filled out from reference TRBV5-5 and TRBJ1-4, the complete variable domain reads DAGVTQSPTHLIKTRGQQVTLRCSPISGHKSVSWYQQVLGQGPQFIFQYYEKEERGRGNFPDRFSARQFPNYSSELNVNALLLGDSALYLCASSLSGQGIVEKLFFGSGTQLSVL.